This T cell receptor beta chain was observed in a study of T cell repertoires in cytomegalovirus infection. On the study more broadly: Public TCR beta signatures indicated both CMV infection and matching HLA type. Regarding the study as a whole: Cumulative public TCR beta family frequency identified carriers of CMV plus the relevant HLA. Ex vivo, HLA-C-restricted CMV-specific TCR beta clonotypes prevailed over the rest of the response.

TCRdb ran MiXCR on the reads and lists one entry per CDR3 protein. Of 300,000 or so distinct CDR3 sequences detected, approximately 8.9% appear once; the ten largest clones hold approximately 2.4%. The V gene lost 6 bases and the J gene lost 10 bases, with 17 bases spanning the gap. Germline CDR1 is MDHEN and CDR2 is SYDVKM. This CDR3 has 13 residues. This clonotype was seen ten or more times. Its antigen is not identified. The TCR was taken from a human donor in good health (CMV status not recorded). Some clones in this sample may be carry-over from other donors' samples. The chain uses TRBV28 and TRBJ2-3; D not certain. The material sequenced was PBMCs. CDR3 in DNA: TGTGCCAGCAGGGACCCGCTCATAGGATCGCAGTATTTT. Translated: CASRDPLIGSQYF.